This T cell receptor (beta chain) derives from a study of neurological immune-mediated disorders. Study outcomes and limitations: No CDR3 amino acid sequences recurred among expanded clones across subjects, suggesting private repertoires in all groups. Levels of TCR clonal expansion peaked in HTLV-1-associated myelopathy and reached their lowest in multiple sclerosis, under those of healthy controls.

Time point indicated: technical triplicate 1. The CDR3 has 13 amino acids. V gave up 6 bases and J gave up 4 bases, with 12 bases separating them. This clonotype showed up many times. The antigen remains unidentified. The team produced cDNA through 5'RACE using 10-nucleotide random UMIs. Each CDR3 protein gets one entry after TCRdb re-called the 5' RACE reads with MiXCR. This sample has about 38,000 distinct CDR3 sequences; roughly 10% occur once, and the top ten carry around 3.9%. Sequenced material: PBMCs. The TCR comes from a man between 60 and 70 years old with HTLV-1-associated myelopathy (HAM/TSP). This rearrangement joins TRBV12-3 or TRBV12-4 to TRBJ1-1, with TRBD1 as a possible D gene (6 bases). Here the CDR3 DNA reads TGTGCCAGCAGGGAACAGGGCGGCACTGAAGCTTTCTTT. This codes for CASREQGGTEAFF.